The 24 T cell receptor beta chains below come from one sample, sequenced in a study of post-analysis software for immune sequencing data. No antigen has been identified for these receptors. Study results and limitations: TRBV5-6, TRBV5-1 and TRBV20-1 were among about 5 TRBV segments more frequent in patients than controls.

Carried by the TCR beta cDNA libraries were unique molecular identifiers. TCRdb re-derived calls from the PCR reads in MiXCR, one entry per CDR3 protein. Of hundreds of thousands of distinct CDR3 sequences in the sample, about 53% were seen once. The sequenced material came from blood. The receptors derive from a girl aged 10-17 years with multiple sclerosis.

This clonotype was seen at least ten times. The CDR3 nucleotides read TGCAGTGCTAGAAGCCCCGACAGGGGTCGCAATGAGCAGTTCTTC. As protein: CSARSPDRGRNEQFF. The chain recombines TRBV20-1 with TRBJ2-1, with 8 bases aligning to TRBD1. The CDR3 loop spans 15 amino acids. Germline V gene lookup returns CDR1 DFQATT and CDR2 SNEGSKA (reference sequence). J gave up 6 bases and V 2 bases, and 9 bases lay outside the gene matches.

The chain is built from TRBV7-9 and TRBJ1-1; maybe TRBD1 (5 bases). Trimming stripped 3 bases from V and 3 bases from J, with 23 bases between. Germline V gene sequence: CDR1 SEHNR, CDR2 FQNEAQ (reference sequence). The CDR3 length is 18 residues. The CDR3 is CASSFTRWGDGLDTEAFF. DNA for the CDR3: TGTGCCAGCAGCTTCACCCGCTGGGGGGACGGTTTGGACACTGAAGCTTTCTTT.

The V gene is TRBV5-6, the J gene TRBJ1-2, with D possibly TRBD1 on 6 matching bases. This CDR3 has 15 residues. V lost 4 bases and J lost 2, with 15 bases in between. Germline values: CDR1 SGHDT, CDR2 YYEEEE. The CDR3, as DNA: TGTGCCAGCAGCGAACCAGGGGAAGTGAACTATGGCTACACCTTC. It is translated as CASSEPGEVNYGYTF.

The J gene is TRBJ2-6, the V gene TRBV7-8, with no clear D. Germline V lookup: CDR1 SGHVS, CDR2 FQNEAQ. V shed 6 bases and J shed 0 bases, with 9 bases lying between them. The CDR3 is 15 residues long. The CDR3 DNA is TGTGCCAGCAGACAGCCGGCCTCTGGGGCCAACGTCCTGACTTTC. This encodes CASRQPASGANVLTF. Supplemented by reference TRBV7-8 and TRBJ2-6, the full variable domain reads GAGVSQSPRYKVAKRGQDVALRCDPISGHVSLFWYQQALGQGPEFLTYFQNEAQLDKSGLPSDRFFAERPEGSVSTLKIQRTQQEDSAVYLCASRQPASGANVLTFGAGSRLTVL.

This chain connects TRBV6-6 to TRBJ2-1; possibly TRBD2 for D (6 bases). The better agreement between TRBJ2-7 and the DNA end casts doubt on the J call. CDR1 and CDR2 from the germline V gene are MNHNY and SVGAGI (reference sequence). The CDR3 spans 16 residues. CDR3 residues: CASSSPRDSTYNEQYF. The CDR3 nucleotides read TGTGCCAGCAGCTCCCCACGGGACTCAACCTACAATGAGCAGTACTTC.

This clonotype appeared once. The chain uses TRBV12-3 or TRBV12-4 and TRBJ1-4; a weak D match, TRBD1 (5 bases). This CDR3 contains 14 residues. V was shortened by 5 bases and J by 6 bases, with 13 bases between the two germline ends. The CDR3 loop is CASSPRVPDEKLFF. The CDR3 DNA is TGTGCCAGCAGTCCCAGGGTACCTGATGAAAAACTGTTTTTT.

The chain couples TRBV29-1 to TRBJ2-3; 9 nucleotides match TRBD1. Germline CDR1 reads SQVTM; CDR2 reads ANQGSEA. V gave up 7 bases and J gave up 6 bases; unmatched junction bases: 17. This CDR3 has 16 amino acids. As DNA, the CDR3 is TGCAGCGCAATAAGTTACAGGGGGCGGTTAGGGGATACGCAGTATTTT. It specifies CSAISYRGRLGDTQYF.

The chain combines TRBV9 with TRBJ2-1, with TRBD1 matching 9 bases. This CDR3 has 15 residues. J was trimmed by 5 bases and V by 2 bases; bases with no gene match: 5. CDR1 SGDLS and CDR2 YYNGEE come from the germline V gene. CDR3 amino acids: CASSVTGGPNNEQFF. The CDR3 DNA reads as TGTGCCAGCAGCGTTACAGGGGGCCCCAACAATGAGCAGTTCTTC. Supplemented by reference TRBV9 and TRBJ2-1, the full variable domain reads DSGVTQTPKHLITATGQRVTLRCSPRSGDLSVYWYQQSLDQGLQFLIQYYNGEERAKGNILERFSAQQFPDLHSELNLSSLELGDSALYFCASSVTGGPNNEQFFGPGTRLTVL.

V usage is TRBV5-6 and J usage is TRBJ2-4; TRBD2 might be the D (5 bases). The CDR3 covers 15 residues. V lost 1 base to trimming and J lost 0 bases, with 8 bases between them. Germline assignment: CDR1 SGHDT and CDR2 YYEEEE. The CDR3 region is CASSLQRIAKNIQYF. The CDR3 DNA sequence: TGTGCCAGCAGCTTGCAGCGGATAGCCAAAAACATTCAGTACTTC.

The chain joins TRBV7-2 to TRBJ2-1; 11 nucleotides line up with TRBD2. With 5 bases clipped from V and 9 bases from J, the junction kept 15 bases outside the gene matches. Germline-derived CDR1 and CDR2 are SGHTA and FQGNSA. This CDR3 has 17 amino acids. CDR3 protein: CASSPRSSGGEVGEQFF. In DNA form, the CDR3 reads TGTGCCAGCAGCCCGAGGAGTAGCGGGGGGGAGGTGGGTGAGCAGTTCTTC.

This chain links TRBV24-1 with TRBJ2-6; 12 bases fit TRBD2. The junction had 7 bases not matched to a gene; V was cut back by 2 bases and J by 0 bases. CDR3 length equals 20 residues. Germline-derived CDR1 and CDR2 are KGHDR and SFDVKD. CDR3 region: CATSDSTSGRTRSGANVLTF. The CDR3 bases are TGTGCCACCAGTGATTCGACTAGCGGGAGAACCCGCTCTGGGGCCAACGTCCTGACTTTC.

V usage is TRBV5-1 and J usage is TRBJ1-2; no clear D. Trimming shortened V by 4 bases and J by 8 bases, and 18 bases separated the two germline ends. The length of the CDR3 is 14 residues. The germline V gene encodes CDR1 SGHRS and CDR2 YFSETQ. CDR3 protein: CASSLNPDGRGYTF. The CDR3 nucleotides are TGCGCCAGCAGCCTTAACCCGGACGGCAGAGGCTACACCTTC. The full variable domain, with the rest looked up from reference TRBV5-1 and TRBJ1-2, is KAGVTQTPRYLIKTRGQQVTLSCSPISGHRSVSWYQQTPGQGLQFLFEYFSETQRNKGNFPGRFSGRQFSNSRSEMNVSTLELGDSALYLCASSLNPDGRGYTFGSGTRLTVV.

CDR3 in amino acids: CSARGRAAFEAFF. Here the CDR3 DNA reads TGCAGTGCTAGAGGGAGGGCCGCTTTTGAAGCTTTCTTT. This chain joins TRBV20-1 and TRBJ1-1; D gene unclear. The CDR3 is made up of 13 amino acids. Germline CDR1 and CDR2: DFQATT and SNEGSKA (reference sequence). V lost 1 base, J lost 7 bases, and 13 bases lay in between.

The J gene is TRBJ2-3, the V gene TRBV6-6; no clear D gene. CDR1 MNHNY and CDR2 SVGAGI come from the germline V gene (reference sequence). This CDR3 contains 14 residues. V was cut by 7 bases and J by 0 bases, with 11 bases left in between. The CDR3 nucleotides read TGTGCCAGCACCAAGATTCGAAGCACAGATACGCAGTATTTT. Encoded protein: CASTKIRSTDTQYF.

The V gene is TRBV19, the J gene TRBJ1-2; the D is unclear. This CDR3 contains 13 residues. V lost 3 bases to trimming and J lost 8 bases, with 13 bases between them. Germline values: CDR1 LNHDA, CDR2 SQIVND (reference sequence). The chain's CDR3 is CASSILLSGGYTF. CDR3 DNA: TGTGCCAGTAGTATCCTATTGTCCGGGGGCTACACCTTC.

This clonotype occurred a few times. V is TRBV12-3 or TRBV12-4 and J is TRBJ2-4; D is perhaps TRBD1 (6 bases). The closer fit of TRBJ2-7 to the DNA end suggests the J call may be wrong. This CDR3 has 17 amino acids. For the CDR3, the DNA is TGTGCCAGCAGTTTAAGGACCGGACAGACCTTCAACTACGAGCAGTACTTC. It translates to CASSLRTGQTFNYEQYF.

The rearrangement links TRBV27 to TRBJ1-6; 8 bases are a match to TRBD1. This CDR3 region has 15 residues. V shed 3 bases, J shed 12 bases, and the junction held 10 bases outside the gene matches. Germline-derived CDR1 and CDR2 are MNHEY and SMNVEV (reference sequence). The chain's CDR3 is CASSFWRQGKLPLHF. Written as DNA, the CDR3 is TGTGCCAGCAGTTTTTGGAGACAGGGGAAGTTACCCCTCCACTTT.

This chain joins TRBV5-1 and TRBJ2-1; maybe TRBD1 (6 bases). CDR1 and CDR2 (germline): SGHRS, YFSETQ. This CDR3 has 16 amino acids. Between the trimmed V and J ends, which lost 4 bases and 2 bases, there was a span of 16 bases. The CDR3 nucleotides read TGCGCCAGCAGCGCCGGGGACACAATTACCTACAATGAGCAGTTCTTC. This encodes CASSAGDTITYNEQFF.

V is TRBV7-8 and J is TRBJ2-3, with TRBD2 as a possible D gene (5 bases). The germline V gene encodes CDR1 SGHVS and CDR2 FQNEAQ. The V gene lost 3 bases and the J gene lost 5 bases, with 15 bases spanning the gap. The CDR3 contains 15 residues. The CDR3 region is CASSLWERFRDTQYF. The CDR3 region has the DNA TGTGCCAGCAGCTTGTGGGAGAGATTCAGAGATACGCAGTATTTT.

The V and J genes are TRBV20-1 and TRBJ2-7; the match to TRBD2 covers 11 bases. The CDR3 is 15 amino acids. V lost 6 bases and J lost 4; bases outside the gene matches: 11. The germline gives CDR1 DFQATT, CDR2 SNEGSKA (reference sequence). As DNA, the CDR3 is TGCAGTGCAAGGTATCTAGCGGGAGGCCTATACGAGCAGTACTTC. Residues: CSARYLAGGLYEQYF.

The CDR3 reads CASSPRGRTGWNEQYF. Here the CDR3 DNA reads TGTGCCAGCAGCCCCCGGGGCCGGACAGGTTGGAACGAGCAGTACTTC. The chain recombines TRBV7-6 with TRBJ2-7, with 7 positions matching TRBD1. Germline CDR1 reads SGHVS; CDR2 reads FNYEAQ. The CDR3 runs 16 residues. Trimming removed 5 bases from V and 5 bases from J; junction bases left unmatched: 15.

The genes are TRBV27 and TRBJ2-1; no clear D gene. Trimming cost V 0 bases and J 6 bases, with 9 bases left between them. The germline V gene has CDR1 MNHEY and CDR2 SMNVEV (reference sequence). The CDR3 length is 14 residues. The CDR3 DNA sequence: TGTGCCAGCAGTTTATCCCCTAGGCTCAATGAGCAGTTCTTC. It specifies CASSLSPRLNEQFF.

V and J are TRBV5-1 and TRBJ2-7; 9 bases align to TRBD2. The DNA matches TRBJ2-5 better at its end, which makes the J call doubtful. CDR1 and CDR2 (germline): SGHRS, YFSETQ. The CDR3 extends over 17 amino acids. CDR3 sequence reads: CASSLEGMTSGKETQYF. The CDR3 region has the DNA TGCGCCAGCAGCTTGGAAGGGATGACTAGCGGAAAAGAGACCCAGTACTTC.

J is TRBJ2-7 and V is TRBV27; D possibly uses TRBD1 or TRBD2 (5 bases each). With the DNA end fitting TRBJ2-4 better, the J assignment may be wrong. The germline V gene has CDR1 MNHEY and CDR2 SMNVEV (reference sequence). This CDR3 spans 13 amino acids. CDR3 coding DNA: TGTGCCAGCACATCCTTTCGGGGCGACATTCAGTACTTC. Translating it yields CASTSFRGDIQYF.